These 24 T cell receptor beta chains were sequenced from one sample in a study of T cell responses to AZD1222 COVID-19 vaccine. This table comes from immunoSEQ multiplex PCR, and its TCRdb copy is limited to in-frame clones, with some not included. The sample has roughly 130,000 clones; about 86% are singletons. The source was peripheral blood, collected on day 0 of AZD1222 vaccination. These receptors originate from an adult in good health.

The chain employs TRBV18 and TRBJ1-1, with 10 bases matching TRBD1. The V gene end was trimmed by 3 bases and the J gene end by 5 bases; junction bases not matched to a gene: 6. The CDR3 consists of 15 residues. Germline CDR1 reads KGHSH; CDR2 reads LQKENI. The CDR3 bases are TGTGCCAGCTCACCGGTCCGGGACAGGGGTACTGAAGCTTTCTTT. Translating it yields CASSPVRDRGTEAFF.

The V gene is TRBV6-5, the J gene TRBJ2-7, with D uncertain. Germline V gene lookup returns CDR1 MNHEY and CDR2 SVGAGI. With 0 bases removed from V and 1 base from J, the gap between germline ends came to 4 bases. The CDR3 spans 13 residues. The DNA of the CDR3 is TGTGCCAGCAGTTACTCCGGGTCCTACGAGCAGTACTTC. Translation gives CASSYSGSYEQYF.

This chain joins TRBV3-1 (or the pseudogene TRBV3-2) and TRBJ2-3, with TRBD2 as a possible D gene (5 bases). V lost 3 bases, J lost 4 bases, and 14 bases lay in between. Germline V gives CDR1 LGHDT, CDR2 YNNKEL (reference sequence). The CDR3 covers 15 residues. The CDR3 nucleotides read TGTGCCAGCAGCCACACACTAGATGTCCCAGATACGCAGTATTTT. Translation gives CASSHTLDVPDTQYF.

This clone was seen a handful of times. This chain joins TRBV5-1 and TRBJ1-1; weak D call: TRBD1 (5 bases). Per germline, CDR1 SGHRS and CDR2 YFSETQ. The germline V and J ends were trimmed by 4 bases and 2 bases, with 12 bases remaining between them. This CDR3 is built from 14 residues. CDR3 in amino acids: CASSAGGGNTEAFF. The DNA of the CDR3 is TGCGCCAGCAGCGCCGGCGGGGGTAACACTGAAGCTTTCTTT.

This clone is a singleton in its sample. The chain is built from TRBV6-1 and TRBJ1-5; D is possibly TRBD1 (5 bases). Germline loops: CDR1 MNHNS, CDR2 SASEGT. The CDR3 spans 15 residues. The V and J ends lost 2 bases and 3 bases respectively, with 11 bases between them. CDR3 coding DNA: TGTGCCAGCAGTGAAAGGGGCAGGGACAATCAGCCCCAGCATTTT. This encodes CASSERGRDNQPQHF.

The V and J genes are TRBV24-1 and TRBJ2-2; TRBD1 agrees at 10 bases. This CDR3 region has 14 residues. Germline CDR1 KGHDR, CDR2 SFDVKD. V lost 5 bases to trimming and J lost 5 bases; unmatched junction nucleotides: 1. CDR3 DNA sequence: TGTGCCACCAGTGCGGGACAGGGGACCGGGGAGCTGTTTTTT. Protein: CATSAGQGTGELFF.

This sequence joins TRBV18 and TRBJ1-2, with 9 bases identical to TRBD1. CDR1 is KGHSH and CDR2 is LQKENI in the germline V gene. This CDR3 region has 14 residues. With V trimmed by 3 bases and J by 7 bases, 6 bases remained unmatched. The CDR3 sequence is CASSPNRGQGGYTF. DNA for the CDR3: TGTGCCAGCTCACCCAACAGGGGGCAAGGTGGCTACACCTTC.

V gene TRBV7-5 combines with J gene TRBJ2-3; the table names TRBD2, a call not compared with the DNA. TRBV7-5 is a recognized pseudogene. This CDR3 comprises 17 residues. The CDR3 DNA sequence: TGTGTCAGAAGCTTTCCTCTAGCGGGAGACTATACAGATACGCAGTATTTT. Translation: CVRSFPLAGDYTDTQYF.

The J gene is TRBJ1-2, the V gene TRBV28, with 8 bases fitting TRBD1. This CDR3 has 13 amino acids. The J segment lost 6 bases and the V segment lost 6 bases, leaving 6 bases of the junction unmatched. Germline V gene lookup returns CDR1 MDHEN and CDR2 SYDVKM. The CDR3 reads CASSFRGPDGYTF. Written as DNA, the CDR3 is TGTGCCAGCAGCTTCAGGGGGCCGGATGGCTACACCTTC.

This clone has just one count. The chain combines TRBV4-3 with TRBJ1-1; D gene uncertain. Trimming shortened V by 0 bases and J by 0 bases, and 5 bases separated the two germline ends. Germline V lookup: CDR1 LGHNA, CDR2 YSLEER. The CDR3 consists of 14 residues. The CDR3 loop reads CASSQESVNTEAFF. Written as DNA, the CDR3 is TGCGCCAGCAGCCAAGAGTCGGTGAACACTGAAGCTTTCTTT.

The chain has TRBV27 and TRBJ2-6; D gene unclear. Germline loops: CDR1 MNHEY, CDR2 SMNVEV (reference sequence). The ends were cut back, 6 bases at V and 0 bases at J, with 3 bases in the middle. The CDR3 covers 13 residues. CDR3 bases: TGTGCCAGCAGAGACTCTGGGGCCAACGTCCTGACTTTC. Residues: CASRDSGANVLTF.

The V gene is TRBV5-8, the J gene TRBJ1-2, with D possibly matching TRBD1 (5 bases). Trimming left V 4 bases short and J 4 bases short, with 20 bases between. Germline CDR1 reads SGHTS; CDR2 reads YDEGEE. This CDR3 is 16 amino acids long. The CDR3 here is CASSNRDPAWSYGYTF. CDR3 DNA sequence: TGTGCCAGCAGCAACCGGGACCCCGCTTGGAGCTATGGCTACACCTTC.

The V gene is TRBV27, the J gene TRBJ2-3; the match to TRBD1 covers 8 bases. J was trimmed by 4 bases and V by 4 bases; bases with no gene match: 10. Germline V gene lookup returns CDR1 MNHEY and CDR2 SMNVEV (reference sequence). The CDR3 is 16 residues long. CDR3 region: CASSSKRDRPADTQYF. CDR3 sequence (DNA): TGTGCCAGCAGTTCAAAACGGGACAGGCCGGCAGATACGCAGTATTTT.

The V gene is TRBV7-2, the J gene TRBJ2-5; 10 nucleotides match TRBD2. CDR3 size: 16 residues. Germline CDR1 and CDR2: SGHTA and FQGNSA. Germline trimming cut 5 bases from V and 5 bases from J; bases unmatched to any gene: 11. CDR3 bases: TGTGCCAGCAGCCCCTCGTTAGCGGGGGGACGGGAGACCCAGTACTTC. It encodes CASSPSLAGGRETQYF.

The genes are TRBV7-9 and TRBJ1-2; 10 nucleotides match TRBD1. The CDR3 spans 15 residues. Looked up from germline, CDR1 is SEHNR and CDR2 is FQNEAQ (reference sequence). V shed 4 bases, J shed 5 bases, and the junction held 7 bases outside the gene matches. CDR3: CASSSSRTGGYGYTF. Here the CDR3 DNA reads TGTGCCAGCAGCTCCTCCAGGACAGGGGGTTATGGCTACACCTTC.

The chain has TRBV14 and TRBJ2-2, with D perhaps TRBD1 (5 bases). This CDR3 has 16 amino acids. The germline V gene encodes CDR1 SGHDN and CDR2 FVKESK. Trimming left V 1 base short and J 4 bases short, with 13 bases between. Here the CDR3 reads CASSQGPGPSTGELFF. The CDR3 DNA reads as TGTGCCAGCAGCCAAGGCCCAGGGCCCTCCACCGGGGAGCTGTTTTTT.

The genes are TRBV6-1 and TRBJ2-3; D may be TRBD2 (6 bases). Germline V gene data show CDR1 as MNHNS and CDR2 as SASEGT. With 1 base removed from V and 4 bases from J, the gap between germline ends came to 9 bases. CDR3 length equals 14 residues. CDR3 in amino acids: CASSEGGEADTQYF. CDR3 in DNA: TGTGCCAGCAGTGAAGGTGGGGAGGCAGATACGCAGTATTTT.

V is TRBV27 and J is TRBJ1-5, with D uncertain. Germline CDR1 MNHEY, CDR2 SMNVEV (reference sequence). This CDR3 is built from 14 residues. V dropped 2 bases and J dropped 7 bases, with 12 bases sitting between them. The CDR3 bases are TGTGCCAGCAGTTTACAAGTGGGCGGCCAGCCCCAGCATTTT. Translated, it gives CASSLQVGGQPQHF.

The chain employs TRBV18 and TRBJ2-7, with TRBD2 matching 9 bases. The CDR3 covers 13 residues. J was trimmed by 4 bases and V by 9 bases; bases with no gene match: 7. Germline loops: CDR1 KGHSH, CDR2 LQKENI. The CDR3 sequence is CASASGIGYEQYF. The CDR3 nucleotides read TGTGCCAGTGCTAGCGGGATCGGGTACGAGCAGTACTTC.

The chain links TRBV5-6 to TRBJ1-5; 7 nucleotides line up with TRBD1. The CDR3 has 16 residues. Looked up from germline, CDR1 is SGHDT and CDR2 is YYEEEE. The ends lost 3 bases at V and 0 bases at J; junction bases unmatched: 6. CDR3: CASSWFRGNSNQPQHF. CDR3 bases: TGTGCCAGCAGCTGGTTCAGGGGGAATAGCAATCAGCCCCAGCATTTT.

The V gene is TRBV19, the J gene TRBJ1-1; 7 bases are a match to TRBD1. Germline V gene sequence: CDR1 LNHDA, CDR2 SQIVND (reference sequence). With V trimmed by 4 bases and J by 3 bases, 2 bases remained unmatched. This CDR3 contains 13 residues. CDR3 DNA: TGTGCCAGTAGTAATGACAGGGACACTGAAGCTTTCTTT. The encoded protein is CASSNDRDTEAFF. The complete variable domain, with remaining parts taken from reference TRBV19 and TRBJ1-1, reads DGGITQSPKYLFRKEGQNVTLSCEQNLNHDAMYWYRQDPGQGLRLIYYSQIVNDFQKGDIAEGYSVSREKKESFPLTVTSAQKNPTAFYLCASSNDRDTEAFFGQGTRLTVV.

The rearrangement uses TRBV19 and TRBJ1-1; unclear D gene. The CDR3 has 14 amino acids. Germline CDR1 reads LNHDA; CDR2 reads SQIVND (reference sequence). V was shortened by 6 bases and J by 4 bases, with 15 bases between the two germline ends. This CDR3 reads CASRPPTPGTEAFF. DNA for the CDR3: TGTGCCAGTAGGCCCCCTACGCCGGGCACTGAAGCTTTCTTT.

CDR3 DNA sequence: TGTGCCAGCAGTTTCCGGTTAGGGGAAAAACTGTTTTTT. Translating gives CASSFRLGEKLFF. The chain links TRBV6-5 to TRBJ1-4; D gene unclear. Germline V gene sequence: CDR1 MNHEY, CDR2 SVGAGI. The ends were cut back, 4 bases at V and 8 bases at J, with 11 bases in the middle. The CDR3 covers 13 residues.

The rearrangement uses TRBV19 and TRBJ2-1; 10 bases are a match to TRBD2. With 4 bases clipped from V and 7 bases from J, the junction kept 10 bases outside the gene matches. This CDR3 has 16 residues. Germline V CDR1 and CDR2: LNHDA, SQIVND (reference sequence). CDR3: CASSTTSGRAWNEQFF. CDR3 in DNA: TGTGCCAGTAGTACCACAAGCGGGAGGGCCTGGAATGAGCAGTTCTTC.